This T cell receptor beta chain was identified in a study of memory CD4+ T cells and cytomegalovirus serostatus. General observations from the study: A US-trained random forest predicted CMV serostatus with median AUC approximately 0.9.

This clone appeared a single time. Antigen unknown. Single viable CD3+CD4+CD8-CD45RO+ cells were sorted as the memory CD4+ T cells. Donors' CMV status reflects serum IgG against pp150, pp28, p38, p52. CD4+ T cells were isolated by positive magnetic selection. Repertoires were generated with immunoSEQ multiplex PCR, while TCRdb's copy carries only in-frame clones and drops some. The sample consists of some 50,000 clones, around 78% of them appearing once. Trimming took 4 bases from V and 8 from J, leaving 17 bases between them. Germline V gene data show CDR1 as KGHSH and CDR2 as LQKENI. CDR3 length: 14 amino acids.

The sequenced material came from memory CD4+ T cells from blood. This chain connects TRBV18 to TRBJ1-1; D is ambiguous. The source is an adult in good health and CMV-seronegative. The CDR3 is CASSLTGGSPEAFF. The DNA for the CDR3 is TGTGCCAGCTCACTCACGGGCGGAAGCCCAGAAGCTTTCTTT.